One and the same sample provided the 9 T cell receptor beta chains below, sequenced in a study of response to subunit inactivated influenza vaccine listed by TCRdb under 2018. Libraries were built with RT-PCR. Data came from an Illumina HiSeq 2500. TCRdb applied fastp at Q25 and MiXCR to the public reads, then kept only in-frame beta chains. Each record represents a unique CDR3 protein, reported with the most common genes and DNA among its rows. The sample table shows approximately 530,000 distinct CDR3 sequences, and about 7.6% are seen once. Roughly 13% of the sample is held by the ten biggest clonotypes. The sequences come from PBMCs from blood, collected 23 months after vaccination. The origin of the receptors is a man aged 45 to 75 who received an inactivated influenza vaccine. Donor details come from another sample of the same person, matched by shared clones.

J is TRBJ2-1 and V is TRBV10-3, with D tentatively TRBD1 (5 bases). The V and J ends lost 8 bases and 7 bases respectively, with 21 bases between them. CDR3 length: 15 amino acids. Germline loops: CDR1 ENHRY, CDR2 SYGVKD. CDR3 DNA: TGTGCCATCTCACTGTGGGTGGGGCAACGTAATGAGCAGTTCTTC. It is translated as CAISLWVGQRNEQFF.

The V gene is TRBV12-3 or TRBV12-4, the J gene TRBJ2-1; 12 bases map to TRBD2. V was pared by 3 bases and J by 5 bases, with 2 bases of the junction left unmatched. The CDR3 sequence is 15 residues long. The DNA for the CDR3 is TGTGCCAGCAGTTTGACTAGCGGGGGAAACAATGAGCAGTTCTTC. Encoded protein: CASSLTSGGNNEQFF.

This clonotype has a handful of counts. This chain joins TRBV28 and TRBJ1-5; D gene uncertain. V was pared by 3 bases and J by 6 bases, with 15 bases between. The CDR3 extends over 15 amino acids. CDR1 is MDHEN and CDR2 is SYDVKM in the germline V gene. The CDR3 DNA is TGTGCCAGCAGTTTTGTCCCGGGAAGAAGTCAGCCCCAGCATTTT. This codes for CASSFVPGRSQPQHF.

The chain joins TRBV5-1 to TRBJ2-2, with 7 bases identical to TRBD2. Germline CDR1 reads SGHRS; CDR2 reads YFSETQ. Trimming removed 2 bases from V and 7 bases from J; junction bases left unmatched: 11. The CDR3 is 16 residues long. The CDR3 DNA reads TGCGCCAGCAGCTTATCCTCTAGACTAGCCGGCGGGGAGCTGTTTTTT. The encoded protein is CASSLSSRLAGGELFF.

The V and J genes are TRBV27 and TRBJ2-4; 9 nucleotides match TRBD2. Germline trimming cut 4 bases from V and 7 bases from J; bases unmatched to any gene: 5. This CDR3 has 14 residues. Looked up from germline, CDR1 is MNHEY and CDR2 is SMNVEV (reference sequence). As DNA, the CDR3 is TGTGCCAGCAGTTCCCTAGCGGGGTCCAACATTCAGTACTTC. It is translated as CASSSLAGSNIQYF.

In its sample, this clonotype was seen many times. The chain has TRBV5-1 and TRBJ2-2; D remains ambiguous. The V and J ends lost 2 bases and 1 base respectively, with 9 bases between them. This CDR3 contains 15 residues. From germline, CDR1 is SGHRS and CDR2 YFSETQ. The chain's CDR3 is CASSLWGMNTGELFF. The DNA of the CDR3 is TGCGCCAGCAGCTTATGGGGAATGAACACCGGGGAGCTGTTTTTT.

Regarding this clonotype: The germline gene is not matched at one end of the junction; a read error may be the cause. The rearrangement links TRBV12-3 or TRBV12-4 to TRBJ2-2, with TRBD1 matching 7 bases. The length of the CDR3 is 14 residues. DNA of the CDR3: TGTGCCGGCAGATTCGACAGGGCGACCGGGGAGCTGTTTTTT. Protein product: CAGRFDRATGELFF.

This clonotype was recorded at least ten times. An end of the junction does not agree with germline; a read error may underlie this. The gene calls are TRBV7-8 and TRBJ2-1, with 10 nucleotides matching TRBD2. Germline V gives CDR1 SGHVS, CDR2 FQNEAQ. This CDR3 contains 18 residues. The CDR3: CASSFLAGGLRSYNDQFF. CDR3 sequence (DNA): TGTGCCAGCAGCTTTTTAGCGGGAGGATTACGCTCCTACAATGATCAGTTCTTC.

This clonotype was recorded only once. The chain employs TRBV5-6 and TRBJ2-1, with a weak D call TRBD2 (5 bases). Germline V gene sequence: CDR1 SGHDT, CDR2 YYEEEE. The V end was cut by 8 bases, the J end by 12 bases, with 18 bases between. The CDR3 spans 12 residues. CDR3 region: CARGPGLSWQFF. The CDR3 nucleotides read TGTGCCAGGGGCCCCGGACTCAGTTGGCAGTTCTTC.